The clone carrying this T cell receptor (beta chain) was observed many times. Its antigen remains unidentified. It was with 60 Vbeta and 13 Jbeta primers that the PCR ran. The method was immunoSEQ multiplex PCR; TCRdb's version includes in-frame clones alone and lacks a portion of them. The table has 100,000 to 150,000 clones, roughly 15% seen once. The data originate from a study of cytomegalovirus exposure and HLA in healthy donors. Study information: Most genotyped donors, around four fifths of 300 to 400, had Caucasian-associated genetic ancestry.

Regarding the study as a whole: The records held CMV serostatus as the only immune exposure information.

The clonotype comes from a female donor in good health and CMV-seropositive. Sequencing input: PBMCs.

The CDR3 is CASSPVGVFGYTF. The CDR3 nucleotides are TGTGCCAGCAGCCCCGTCGGGGTTTTCGGCTACACCTTC. The chain recombines TRBV7-9 with TRBJ1-2; D uncertain. The V and J ends lost 5 bases and 8 bases respectively, with 15 bases between them. The CDR3 is made up of 13 amino acids. CDR1 and CDR2 (germline): SEHNR, FQNEAQ (reference sequence).